Listed here are 9 T cell receptor beta chains from one sample, sequenced in a study of shared clonotypes between healthy human individuals. Sequenced by immunoSEQ multiplex PCR; TCRdb stores in-frame clones only, minus some. The profile covers roughly 2,500,000 clones, with over 85% appearing a single time and approximately 0.37% taken by the ten largest. Sequenced material: naive CD4+ T cells from PBMCs. Subset of the sample: CD45RA+ positively selected. These receptors came from a man in his late teens or twenties in good health. Some clones in this sample may be carry-over from other donors' samples.

This CDR3 reads CASRSGYTNYGYTF. The CDR3 region has the DNA TGTGCCAGTAGAAGCGGATATACTAACTATGGCTACACCTTC. This rearrangement joins TRBV19 to TRBJ1-2; D not certain. CDR3 size: 14 residues. V was shortened by 6 bases and J by 0 bases, with 11 bases between the two germline ends. CDR1 is LNHDA and CDR2 is SQIVND in the germline V gene (reference sequence).

The chain combines TRBV9 with TRBJ1-2; maybe TRBD1 (5 bases). Germline V gene sequence: CDR1 SGDLS, CDR2 YYNGEE. V was shortened by 4 bases and J by 4 bases, with 20 bases between the two germline ends. This CDR3 is 16 amino acids long. The CDR3 DNA follows: TGTGCCAGCAGCTCCACGGGGCAGGGCATTGCCTATGGCTACACCTTC. It encodes CASSSTGQGIAYGYTF. The full variable domain, completed using reference TRBV9 and TRBJ1-2, is DSGVTQTPKHLITATGQRVTLRCSPRSGDLSVYWYQQSLDQGLQFLIQYYNGEERAKGNILERFSAQQFPDLHSELNLSSLELGDSALYFCASSSTGQGIAYGYTFGSGTRLTVV.

Remarks on this clone: At the DNA level, this CDR3 is encoded by other sequences in the same sample as well. J is TRBJ1-3 and V is TRBV9; D might be TRBD1 (6 bases). The CDR3 totals 14 residues. The germline gives CDR1 SGDLS, CDR2 YYNGEE. V was pared by 1 base and J by 2 bases, with 7 bases between. The CDR3 coding sequence is TGTGCCAGCAGCGTAACAGGGACTGGAAACACCATATATTTT. Translating gives CASSVTGTGNTIYF.

The chain carries TRBV28 and TRBJ2-7; 9 nucleotides align to TRBD1. The CDR3 is 16 residues long. Per germline, CDR1 MDHEN and CDR2 SYDVKM. V shed 10 bases, J shed 1 base, and the junction held 14 bases outside the gene matches. The CDR3, as DNA: TGTGCCACCCTACCCCCGGGACAGGGTGTTTCCTACGAGCAGTACTTC. Amino acids: CATLPPGQGVSYEQYF.

The chain links TRBV19 to TRBJ2-7; possibly TRBD2 for D (5 bases). V shed 3 bases and J shed 3 bases, with 18 bases lying between them. The CDR3 contains 16 residues. CDR1 LNHDA and CDR2 SQIVND come from the germline V gene (reference sequence). CDR3 nucleotides: TGTGCCAGTAGTATCTCGTCTTTACCGGGGATCTACGAGCAGTACTTC. Translated, it gives CASSISSLPGIYEQYF.

As concerns this clone: At the DNA level, this CDR3 is encoded by other sequences in the same sample as well. The chain combines TRBV5-1 with TRBJ2-7; D is tentatively TRBD1 or TRBD2 (6 bases each). Germline CDR1 SGHRS, CDR2 YFSETQ. The CDR3 contains 15 residues. V was cut by 0 bases and J by 2 bases, with 12 bases left in between. The CDR3 spells CASSLVPGAPYEQYF. DNA for the CDR3: TGCGCCAGCAGCTTGGTTCCGGGGGCCCCCTACGAGCAGTACTTC.

In its sample, this clone was seen once. Other DNA sequences in this sample translate to the same CDR3. The rearrangement uses TRBV29-1 and TRBJ2-1; D uncertain. The CDR3 totals 10 residues. V gave up 6 bases and J gave up 7 bases, with 7 bases separating them. Germline V gives CDR1 SQVTM, CDR2 ANQGSEA. The CDR3 here is CSVVWNEQFF. Here the CDR3 DNA reads TGCAGCGTAGTTTGGAATGAGCAGTTCTTC.

In the case of this clone: This CDR3 is also generated by other DNA sequences in the sample. The chain links TRBV18 to TRBJ2-7, with D tentatively TRBD1 (6 bases). Deletions cut 4 bases from V and 1 base from J, with 11 bases between. Germline-derived CDR1 and CDR2 are KGHSH and LQKENI. The CDR3 is made up of 14 amino acids. CDR3 protein: CASSLGQPSYEQYF. As DNA, the CDR3 is TGTGCCAGCTCACTCGGACAGCCGTCCTACGAGCAGTACTTC.

CDR3 amino acids: CASIGWGNTEAFF. In DNA, the CDR3 is TGTGCCAGCATTGGGTGGGGGAACACTGAAGCTTTCTTT. This chain uses TRBV28 with TRBJ1-1; D not resolved. Trimming removed 7 bases from V and 1 base from J, with 10 bases in between. The CDR3 contains 13 residues. Looked up from germline, CDR1 is MDHEN and CDR2 is SYDVKM.